These T cell receptor beta chains were read from a single sample in a study of PD-1 blockade in classical Hodgkin lymphoma. Measured with immunoSEQ multiplex PCR; TCRdb has only the in-frame clones, and not every one. The repertoire holds fewer than 30,000 clones, with roughly 80% as singletons. Sequencing used peripheral blood mononuclear cells (PBMCs), obtained before the second cycle of nivolumab. The receptors derive from a human donor with classical Hodgkin lymphoma. Each CDR3 is given without its conserved first and last residue.

TRBV12-5	TRBJ2-1	ASGLGLADYNEQF
TRBV7-3	TRBJ1-5	ASSLGRNQPQH
TRBV7-2	TRBJ1-3	ASSLPRDNSGNTIY
TRBV6-1	TRBJ1-5	ASSETGFYGNQPQH
TRBV5-6	TRBJ2-7	ASSPGPNYEQY
TRBV5-1	TRBJ1-2	ASSLRVQGADNYGYT
TRBV11-3	TRBJ2-3	ASSSTHSTDTQY
TRBV19	TRBJ2-2	ASSIRDSTGELF
TRBV30	TRBJ1-6	AWSDSEYSPLH
TRBV4-2	TRBJ2-7	ASSQEGTSREQY
TRBV6-4	TRBJ1-2	ASSERGDSSRGYT
TRBV7-9	TRBJ2-7	ASSLDGLAYEQY
TRBV4-1	TRBJ1-1	ASSQWTGVTEAF
TRBV29-1	TRBJ1-1	SVGTGETEAF
TRBV4-3	TRBJ1-1	ASSQHHRGTEAF
TRBV2	TRBJ2-2	ASSESSLEIPANTGELF
TRBV6-6	TRBJ2-1	ASRTTSGRNYEQF
TRBV10-3	TRBJ1-1	ATADRGKNTEAF
TRBV6-1	TRBJ1-2	ATYEQGGYYGYT
TRBV5-4	TRBJ2-7	ASSRPGRTYEQY
TRBV5-1	TRBJ2-2	ASSLGRYTGELF
TRBV4-1	TRBJ1-5	ASSQGTGQNQPQH
TRBV25-1	TRBJ1-1	ASSPQGGLNTEAF
TRBV5-1	TRBJ2-5	ASSGSGLYQETQY
TRBV28	TRBJ2-1	ASSSGGLDYNEQF
TRBV14	TRBJ2-2	ASSPLNPGRWGTGELF
TRBV19	TRBJ2-2	ASSKRERTGELF
TRBV5-1	TRBJ2-3	ASSEGQRESTDTQY
TRBV29-1	TRBJ2-3	SVLGGGTDTQY
TRBV12-2	TRBJ1-6	ASRPGGQISPTLH
TRBV7-9	TRBJ2-3	ASSRGTDSTDTQY
TRBV10-3	TRBJ1-1	AIRGSRLNTEAF
TRBV5-1	TRBJ1-4	ASSYTGRGNEKLF
TRBV6-5	TRBJ2-3	ASSYGPFGDTQY
TRBV19	TRBJ2-2	ASSIRGSGELF
TRBV5-5	TRBJ1-4	ASSNGQGPFEKLF
TRBV11-3	TRBJ2-2	ASSSPLRTANTGELF
TRBV21-1	TRBJ1-5	ASSKEEGGYGNQPQH
TRBV4-3	TRBJ1-1	ASSLSVKGNTEAF
TRBV28	TRBJ2-7	ASSWGQYEQY
TRBV27	TRBJ2-5	ASSLGEGVGETQY